Below are 30 T cell receptor beta chains sequenced from a single sample in a study of Ad26.COV2.S vaccination and SARS-CoV-2 variants. Sequencing used immunoSEQ multiplex PCR; TCRdb keeps in-frame clones, though not all of them. The table records about 98,000 clones, about three quarters of them present only once. This specimen consisted of peripheral blood, obtained after recovery from COVID-19. The receptors were gathered from a human donor who had recovered from COVID-19.

V gene TRBV10-3 combines with J gene TRBJ2-1; a possible D gene is TRBD1 (6 bases). Germline CDR1 ENHRY, CDR2 SYGVKD. This CDR3 is built from 13 residues. V lost 7 bases and J lost 10, with 17 bases in between. The CDR3 region has the DNA TGTGCCATCACTCAAGAGGGGGTCGGGGAGCAGTTCTTC. Its protein product is CAITQEGVGEQFF.

This chain connects TRBV7-9 to TRBJ2-3, with D possibly being TRBD1 or TRBD2 (5 bases each). Looked up from germline, CDR1 is SEHNR and CDR2 is FQNEAQ (reference sequence). V shed 6 bases and J shed 4 bases, with 17 bases lying between them. The CDR3 loop spans 15 amino acids. The CDR3 loop is CASRSGTRDADTQYF. In DNA, the CDR3 is TGTGCCAGCAGGTCCGGGACCAGAGACGCAGATACGCAGTATTTT.

This CDR3 is CASSLPGNAYEQYF. The CDR3 DNA reads TGTGCCAGCAGTTTGCCGGGAAACGCCTACGAGCAGTACTTC. J is TRBJ2-7 and V is TRBV27; D is possibly TRBD2 (5 bases). The CDR3 has 14 residues. Deletions cut 3 bases from V and 2 bases from J, with 11 bases between. Per germline, CDR1 MNHEY and CDR2 SMNVEV (reference sequence).

V usage is TRBV7-9 and J usage is TRBJ2-5; TRBD2 might be the D (5 bases). The CDR3 is made up of 15 amino acids. The V gene's germline CDR1 is SEHNR and CDR2 FQNEAQ (reference sequence). The germline V and J ends were trimmed by 5 bases and 3 bases, with 16 bases remaining between them. The CDR3, as DNA: TGTGCCAGCAGCCAAAGCCGTGGGAGAGAAGAGACCCAGTACTTC. Amino acid sequence: CASSQSRGREETQYF. The full variable domain, completed using reference TRBV7-9 and TRBJ2-5, is DTGVSQNPRHKITKRGQNVTFRCDPISEHNRLYWYRQTLGQGPEFLTYFQNEAQLEKSRLLSDRFSAERPKGSFSTLEIQRTEQGDSAMYLCASSQSRGREETQYFGPGTRLLVL.

V gene TRBV5-1 combines with J gene TRBJ2-3; D is possibly TRBD1 or TRBD2 (5 bases each). Germline-derived CDR1 and CDR2 are SGHRS and YFSETQ. Trimming took off 5 bases at V and 4 bases at J, with 17 bases between the two ends. CDR3 size: 15 residues. The CDR3 sequence is CASRRGDPMADTQYF. DNA for the CDR3: TGCGCCAGCAGGCGAGGGGACCCCATGGCAGATACGCAGTATTTT. The entire variable domain, with the rest obtained from reference TRBV5-1 and TRBJ2-3, is as follows: KAGVTQTPRYLIKTRGQQVTLSCSPISGHRSVSWYQQTPGQGLQFLFEYFSETQRNKGNFPGRFSGRQFSNSRSEMNVSTLELGDSALYLCASRRGDPMADTQYFGPGTRLTVL.

This clone came up a few times. This chain links TRBV10-1 with TRBJ2-2; perhaps TRBD1 as D (5 bases). CDR1 is WNHNN and CDR2 is SYGVQD in the germline V gene (reference sequence). CDR3 size: 13 residues. V dropped 8 bases and J dropped 6 bases, with 13 bases sitting between them. CDR3 sequence reads: CASPQGCPGELFF. The CDR3 DNA follows: TGCGCCAGCCCCCAGGGTTGTCCCGGGGAGCTGTTTTTT.

The CDR3 spells CASSVPGSETQYF. The CDR3 DNA reads TGTGCCAGCAGCGTACCGGGGTCAGAGACCCAGTACTTC. This chain joins TRBV9 and TRBJ2-5; tentative D call: TRBD2 (5 bases). CDR1 is SGDLS and CDR2 is YYNGEE in the germline V gene. The CDR3 loop spans 13 amino acids. Trimming pared 1 base from V and 4 bases from J, leaving 8 bases between.

The rearrangement links TRBV30 to TRBJ2-2, with a tentative D call TRBD1 (6 bases). Trimming took off 4 bases at V and 1 base at J, with 10 bases between the two ends. CDR1 is GTSNPN, CDR2 SVGIG, per germline (reference sequence). The CDR3 has 14 residues. The CDR3 region is CAWNWGRNTGELFF. CDR3 DNA sequence: TGTGCCTGGAATTGGGGGCGGAACACCGGGGAGCTGTTTTTT.

The chain carries TRBV5-1 and TRBJ1-1; tentative D call: TRBD1 (5 bases). Trimming stripped 2 bases from V and 1 base from J, with 6 bases between. Germline CDR1 reads SGHRS; CDR2 reads YFSETQ. The CDR3 has 13 residues. The CDR3 DNA reads TGCGCCAGCAGCTTCGGACAGAACACTGAAGCTTTCTTT. Its protein product is CASSFGQNTEAFF.

The chain joins TRBV3-1 (or the pseudogene TRBV3-2) to TRBJ2-1; TRBD2 aligns across 12 bases. The CDR3 runs 16 residues. Germline CDR1 reads LGHDT; CDR2 reads YNNKEL (reference sequence). V shed 4 bases, J shed 6 bases, and the junction held 7 bases outside the gene matches. CDR3 residues: CASSRTLAGGGNEQFF. In DNA, the CDR3 is TGTGCCAGCAGCCGAACCCTAGCGGGGGGGGGCAATGAGCAGTTCTTC.

Sample share makes this clone medium-sized. The V and J genes are TRBV28 and TRBJ2-3; tentative D call: TRBD1 (5 bases). The CDR3 consists of 13 residues. In germline, CDR1 is MDHEN, CDR2 SYDVKM. Trimming removed 7 bases from V and 5 bases from J, with 13 bases in between. This CDR3 is CASTLPGLDTQYF. As DNA, the CDR3 is TGTGCCAGCACTCTCCCAGGGTTAGATACGCAGTATTTT.

V and J are TRBV4-1 and TRBJ2-5; D is unclear. Trimming removed 0 bases from V and 3 bases from J, with 5 bases in between. Germline V lookup: CDR1 MGHRA, CDR2 YSYEKL. This CDR3 contains 13 residues. The CDR3 region is CASSQDRKETQYF. In nucleotides, the CDR3 is TGCGCCAGCAGCCAAGACAGGAAAGAGACCCAGTACTTC.

The chain carries TRBV11-2 and TRBJ2-5; 8 positions match TRBD2. The CDR3 sequence is 12 residues long. With V trimmed by 5 bases and J by 7 bases, 3 bases remained unmatched. The germline gives CDR1 SGHAT, CDR2 FQNNGV. This chain's CDR3 is CASSREGGTQYF. The CDR3, as DNA: TGTGCCAGCAGCCGGGAGGGGGGGACCCAGTACTTC.

The chain couples TRBV11-3 to TRBJ2-1; the match to TRBD1 covers 10 bases. The trim removed 6 bases at V and 3 bases at J, leaving 2 bases unmatched. CDR1 and CDR2 (germline): SGHNT, YENEEA. The CDR3 is made up of 14 amino acids. DNA of the CDR3: TGTGCCAGCAGTGGGACAGGGGTCTACAATGAGCAGTTCTTC. Its protein product is CASSGTGVYNEQFF.

The chain links TRBV6-5 to TRBJ2-7, with 7 bases lining up with TRBD2. CDR1 is MNHEY and CDR2 is SVGAGI in the germline V gene. The CDR3 loop spans 12 amino acids. CDR3 coding DNA: TGTTCATCTTCGGGGGGCTCCTACGAGCAGTACTTC. This translates into CSSSGGSYEQYF.

The chain carries TRBV2 and TRBJ2-1; the D gene is possibly TRBD2 (6 bases). This CDR3 is built from 11 residues. V was clipped by 10 bases and J by 8 bases, with 12 bases between them. Germline lookup yields CDR1 SNHLY and CDR2 FYNNEI. The CDR3 DNA sequence: TGTGCCACTGGACTATCCCATGAGCAGTTCTTC. Protein sequence: CATGLSHEQFF.

The count of this clone is one. J is TRBJ2-5 and V is TRBV5-1; weak D call: TRBD1 (6 bases). The CDR3 has 16 residues. Germline V CDR1 and CDR2: SGHRS, YFSETQ. V shed 0 bases and J shed 2 bases, with 14 bases lying between them. CDR3 nucleotides: TGCGCCAGCAGCTTGGCCGAGGGGGTCGGTCAAGAGACCCAGTACTTC. As protein: CASSLAEGVGQETQYF.

V and J are TRBV3-1 (or the pseudogene TRBV3-2) and TRBJ2-3; D possibly corresponds to TRBD1 (6 bases). This CDR3 has 13 residues. Germline values: CDR1 LGHDT, CDR2 YNNKEL (reference sequence). Deletions cut 5 bases from V and 4 bases from J, with 10 bases between. CDR3 region: CASSNGGADTQYF. The CDR3 region has the DNA TGTGCCAGCAGCAATGGGGGCGCAGATACGCAGTATTTT.

In the case of this clone: One junction end does not reproduce the germline sequence, and a read error may be involved. This chain joins TRBV6-1 and TRBJ1-2; 9 bases line up with TRBD1. The germline V gene has CDR1 MNHNS and CDR2 SASEGT. The CDR3 runs 19 residues. CDR3 bases: TGTGCCAGCAGTGCCTCCGGGGGGACAGGGCTTTCTTTTAGCTATGGCCACACCTTC. This sequence encodes CASSASGGTGLSFSYGHTF.

The V call is TRBV10-2, the J call TRBJ2-7; no reliable D call. CDR1 and CDR2 (germline): WSHSY, SAAADI. The CDR3 extends over 11 amino acids. Trimming cost V 1 base and J 4 bases, with 2 bases left between them. CDR3 sequence: CASSEWYEQYF. CDR3 bases: TGCGCCAGCAGTGAGTGGTACGAGCAGTACTTC.

This chain links TRBV2 with TRBJ1-5; D ambiguous. Germline V CDR1 and CDR2: SNHLY, FYNNEI. V was shortened by 8 bases and J by 2 bases, with 7 bases between the two germline ends. The CDR3 covers 12 residues. The CDR3 region is CASRDRNQPQHF. DNA for the CDR3: TGTGCCAGCCGGGATCGCAATCAGCCCCAGCATTTT.

V usage is TRBV24-1 and J usage is TRBJ1-4, with D possibly matching TRBD1 (5 bases). CDR3 length: 13 residues. The germline V gene encodes CDR1 KGHDR and CDR2 SFDVKD. V was shortened by 9 bases and J by 4 bases, with 11 bases between the two germline ends. The CDR3 sequence is CATSGTDNEKLFF. In nucleotides, the CDR3 is TGTGCCACCTCCGGGACGGATAATGAAAAACTGTTTTTT.

In DNA form, the CDR3 reads TGTGCCAGCAGTGAACAAGCGGGGCCCTACAATGAGCAGTTCTTC. Its translation is CASSEQAGPYNEQFF. V is TRBV6-1 and J is TRBJ2-1; 7 bases fit TRBD2. The CDR3 sequence is 15 residues long. The germline CDR1 and CDR2 sequences are MNHNS and SASEGT. Trimming cost V 2 bases and J 2 bases; bases outside gene matches: 3.

The chain couples TRBV19 to TRBJ2-3; TRBD1 aligns across 8 bases. Germline V gene lookup returns CDR1 LNHDA and CDR2 SQIVND (reference sequence). The CDR3 runs to 15 residues. The ends lost 4 bases at V and 4 bases at J; junction bases unmatched: 7. CDR3 residues: CASSTRGQVPDTQYF. CDR3 nucleotides: TGTGCCAGTAGTACCAGGGGGCAGGTCCCAGATACGCAGTATTTT.

The chain uses TRBV2 and TRBJ1-2; D call uncertain. Looked up from germline, CDR1 is SNHLY and CDR2 is FYNNEI. V gave up 0 bases and J gave up 2 bases, with 1 base separating them. This CDR3 spans 12 amino acids. CDR3 protein: CASSEANYGYTF. The CDR3 region has the DNA TGTGCCAGCAGTGAAGCCAACTATGGCTACACCTTC.

The chain links TRBV6-6 to TRBJ2-2; 8 bases align to TRBD1. CDR1 and CDR2 from the germline V gene are MNHNY and SVGAGI (reference sequence). This CDR3 region has 15 residues. V was clipped by 7 bases and J by 7 bases; unmatched bases: 11. CDR3 sequence reads: CASKLDRALGGELFF. CDR3 DNA sequence: TGTGCCAGCAAATTGGACAGGGCGTTGGGCGGGGAGCTGTTTTTT.

The chain couples TRBV19 to TRBJ1-6, with D possibly TRBD1 on 6 matching bases. V lost 3 bases and J 8 bases, leaving 14 bases between the germline ends. Germline V gene data show CDR1 as LNHDA and CDR2 as SQIVND (reference sequence). CDR3 length equals 15 residues. The CDR3 is CASSMGGPQDSPLHF. CDR3 DNA: TGTGCCAGTAGTATGGGGGGGCCCCAGGATTCACCCCTCCACTTT.

The CDR3 reads CASSEDASSYNEQFF. The CDR3 DNA reads as TGTGCCAGCAGCGAAGACGCCAGCTCCTACAATGAGCAGTTCTTC. The chain links TRBV5-5 to TRBJ2-1; D is uncertain. The V and J ends lost 4 bases and 0 bases respectively, with 11 bases between them. The CDR3 runs 15 residues. The V gene's germline CDR1 is SGHKS and CDR2 YYEKEE (reference sequence).

The chain uses TRBV11-2 and TRBJ1-5; no definite D call. Looked up from germline, CDR1 is SGHAT and CDR2 is FQNNGV. The V end was cut by 0 bases, the J end by 5 bases, with 11 bases between. This CDR3 is 15 amino acids long. The CDR3 nucleotides read TGTGCCAGCAGCTTAGAAGGCCAGCCACATCAGCCCCAGCATTTT. Translated: CASSLEGQPHQPQHF.

The rearrangement joins TRBV7-2 to TRBJ2-7; no firm D call. The CDR3 runs 14 residues. Per the germline V gene, CDR1 is SGHTA and CDR2 is FQGNSA. Deletions cut 0 bases from V and 2 bases from J, with 8 bases between. The CDR3 protein is CASSLASQAYEQYF. CDR3 bases: TGTGCCAGCAGCTTAGCCTCTCAAGCCTACGAGCAGTACTTC.